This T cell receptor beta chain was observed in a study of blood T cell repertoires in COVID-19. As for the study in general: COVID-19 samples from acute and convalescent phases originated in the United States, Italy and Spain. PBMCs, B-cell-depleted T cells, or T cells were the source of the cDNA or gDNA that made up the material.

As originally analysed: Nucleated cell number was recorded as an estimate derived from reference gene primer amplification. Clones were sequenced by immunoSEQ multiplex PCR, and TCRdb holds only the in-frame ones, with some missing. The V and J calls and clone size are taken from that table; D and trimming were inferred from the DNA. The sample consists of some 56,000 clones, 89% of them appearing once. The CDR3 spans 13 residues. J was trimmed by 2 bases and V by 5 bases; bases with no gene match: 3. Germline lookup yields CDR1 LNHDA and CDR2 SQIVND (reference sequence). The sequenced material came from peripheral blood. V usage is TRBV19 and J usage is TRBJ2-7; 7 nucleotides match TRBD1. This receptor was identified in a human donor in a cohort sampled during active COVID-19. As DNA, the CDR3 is TGTGCCAGTAGTTTTGGGACAGCCTACGAGCAGTACTTC. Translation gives CASSFGTAYEQYF. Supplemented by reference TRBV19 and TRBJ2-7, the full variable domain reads DGGITQSPKYLFRKEGQNVTLSCEQNLNHDAMYWYRQDPGQGLRLIYYSQIVNDFQKGDIAEGYSVSREKKESFPLTVTSAQKNPTAFYLCASSFGTAYEQYFGPGTRLTVT.